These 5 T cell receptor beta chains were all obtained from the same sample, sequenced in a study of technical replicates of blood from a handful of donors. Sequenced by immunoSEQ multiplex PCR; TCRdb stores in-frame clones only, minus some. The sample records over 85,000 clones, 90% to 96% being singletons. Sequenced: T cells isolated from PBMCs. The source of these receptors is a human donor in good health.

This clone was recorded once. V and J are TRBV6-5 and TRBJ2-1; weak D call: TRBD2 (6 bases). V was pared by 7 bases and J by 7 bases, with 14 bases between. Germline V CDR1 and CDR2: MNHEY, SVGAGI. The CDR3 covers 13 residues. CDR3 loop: CASMGGVGNEQFF. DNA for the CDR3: TGTGCCAGCATGGGGGGAGTAGGGAATGAGCAGTTCTTC.

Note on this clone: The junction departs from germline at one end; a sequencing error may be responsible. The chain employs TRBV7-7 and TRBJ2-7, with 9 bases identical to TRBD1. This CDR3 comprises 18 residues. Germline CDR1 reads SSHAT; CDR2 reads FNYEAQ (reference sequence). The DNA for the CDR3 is TGTGCTAGCAGCCACAAATCTGCCCCGGGACAGGGTCTCTACGAGCAGTACTTC. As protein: CASSHKSAPGQGLYEQYF. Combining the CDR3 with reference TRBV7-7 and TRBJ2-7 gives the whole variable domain GAGVSQSPRYKVTKRGQDVTLRCDPISSHATLYWYQQALGQGPEFLTYFNYEAQPDKSGLPSDRFSAERPEGSISTLTIQRTEQRDSAMYRCASSHKSAPGQGLYEQYFGPGTRLTVT.

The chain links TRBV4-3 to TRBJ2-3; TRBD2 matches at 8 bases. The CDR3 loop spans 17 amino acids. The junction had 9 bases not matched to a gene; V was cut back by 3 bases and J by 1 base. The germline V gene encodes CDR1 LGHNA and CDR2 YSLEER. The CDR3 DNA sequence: TGCGCCAGCAGCCACGGACTAGCTCCATCTGGCACAGATACGCAGTATTTT. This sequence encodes CASSHGLAPSGTDTQYF.

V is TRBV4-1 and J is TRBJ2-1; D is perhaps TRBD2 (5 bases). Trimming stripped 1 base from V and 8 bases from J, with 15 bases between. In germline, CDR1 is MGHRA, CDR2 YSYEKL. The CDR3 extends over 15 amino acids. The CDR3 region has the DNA TGCGCCAGCAGCCAAGTAAGAATAGCGTTGCATGAGCAGTTCTTC. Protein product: CASSQVRIALHEQFF.

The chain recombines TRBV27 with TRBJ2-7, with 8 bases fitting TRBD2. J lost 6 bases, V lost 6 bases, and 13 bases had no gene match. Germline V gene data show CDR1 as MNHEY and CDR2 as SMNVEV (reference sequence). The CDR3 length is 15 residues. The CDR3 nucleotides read TGTGCCAGCAGAGGGGGTCCAGGACTAGCACTCGAGCAGTACTTC. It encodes CASRGGPGLALEQYF.